Shown below are 31 T cell receptor beta chains from a single sample sequenced in a study of response to subunit inactivated influenza vaccine. TCRdb ran MiXCR on the RT-PCR reads and lists one entry per CDR3 protein. The table lists around 500,000 distinct CDR3 sequences, approximately 11% of them singletons. Material: PBMCs from blood, obtained 45 days after vaccination. The source of these receptors is a man over 45 who received an inactivated influenza vaccine.

This clonotype was recorded many times. The V and J genes are TRBV25-1 and TRBJ2-7; D possibly corresponds to TRBD2 (6 bases). Germline V gene lookup returns CDR1 MGHDK and CDR2 SYGVNS. This CDR3 is 13 amino acids long. Trimming took off 5 bases at V and 3 bases at J, with 11 bases between the two ends. CDR3 in amino acids: CASSRRDDYEQYF. The CDR3, as DNA: TGTGCCAGCAGTCGGAGGGATGACTACGAGCAGTACTTC.

This clonotype was observed a few times. V gene TRBV18 combines with J gene TRBJ2-7, with 8 bases matching TRBD2. CDR3 length: 15 residues. Germline lookup yields CDR1 KGHSH and CDR2 LQKENI. Trimming removed 4 bases from V and 0 bases from J; junction bases left unmatched: 5. CDR3 residues: CASSRGLAGSYEQYF. In nucleotides, the CDR3 is TGTGCCAGCTCACGGGGGCTAGCGGGCTCCTACGAGCAGTACTTC.

This clonotype was observed many times. V gene TRBV29-1 combines with J gene TRBJ2-7; D might be TRBD2 (5 bases). The CDR3 totals 13 residues. V dropped 6 bases and J dropped 1 base, with 13 bases sitting between them. From germline, CDR1 is SQVTM and CDR2 ANQGSEA. The CDR3 DNA sequence: TGCAGCGTCCCCGGGAAAACATCCTACGAGCAGTACTTC. The encoded protein is CSVPGKTSYEQYF.

This clonotype was found a few times. This chain connects TRBV9 to TRBJ2-1; D is possibly TRBD2 (6 bases). CDR1 SGDLS and CDR2 YYNGEE come from the germline V gene. The CDR3 has 15 amino acids. V was pared by 2 bases and J by 6 bases, with 15 bases between. Written as DNA, the CDR3 is TGTGCCAGCAGCGTGCGGTTAGCGGACATCAATGAGCAGTTCTTC. Its translation is CASSVRLADINEQFF.

This clonotype has a count of ten or more. The chain joins TRBV5-5 to TRBJ2-2; no reliable D call. The length of the CDR3 is 14 residues. Germline V gene lookup returns CDR1 SGHKS and CDR2 YYEKEE (reference sequence). V gave up 4 bases and J gave up 3 bases, with 10 bases separating them. The CDR3 sequence: CASSIQLDTGELFF. CDR3 nucleotide sequence: TGTGCCAGCAGCATCCAATTGGACACCGGGGAGCTGTTTTTT.

This clonotype was observed many times. CDR3 DNA: TGTGCCAGCAGTCAATTGGGGACAGGGGGCTACATTCAGTACTTC. This translates into CASSQLGTGGYIQYF. V is TRBV12-3 or TRBV12-4 and J is TRBJ2-4, with 12 bases matching TRBD1. J was trimmed by 8 bases and V by 5 bases; bases with no gene match: 7. The CDR3 totals 15 residues.

This clonotype showed up many times. The J gene is TRBJ2-7, the V gene TRBV7-2; D may be TRBD2 (5 bases). Germline values: CDR1 SGHTA, CDR2 FQGNSA. The V end was cut by 5 bases, the J end by 7 bases, with 15 bases between. The CDR3 totals 13 residues. The CDR3 spells CASSTRARVEQYF. The CDR3 region has the DNA TGTGCCAGCAGCACCCGCGCGAGGGTAGAGCAGTACTTC.

For this clonotype: It may be a read error: a sequence one base away is much more abundant. This chain uses TRBV20-1 with TRBJ2-7; D perhaps matches TRBD2 (7 bases). The CDR3 runs 17 residues. Germline CDR1 reads DFQATT; CDR2 reads SNEGSKA (reference sequence). V shed 5 bases and J shed 0 bases, with 23 bases lying between them. CDR3 sequence reads: CSAGEITLADSSYEQYF. As DNA, the CDR3 is TGCAGTGCTGGGGAAATAACTCTAGCGGACAGCTCCTACGAGCAGTACTTC.

The chain employs TRBV7-6 and TRBJ2-3; D not certain. This CDR3 is 14 amino acids long. Germline V gene lookup returns CDR1 SGHVS and CDR2 FNYEAQ. Trimming left V 2 bases short and J 0 bases short, with 6 bases between. The CDR3 here is CASSLFTSTDTQYF. DNA for the CDR3: TGTGCCAGCAGCTTATTCACAAGCACAGATACGCAGTATTTT.

This clonotype came up many times. V usage is TRBV28 and J usage is TRBJ2-4; D possibly corresponds to TRBD1 (6 bases). V shed 7 bases and J shed 5 bases, with 15 bases lying between them. The CDR3 has 14 amino acids. CDR1 is MDHEN, CDR2 SYDVKM, per germline. The CDR3 DNA reads TGTGCCAGCACCCGTTCAGGGGCGGAAAACATTCAGTACTTC. Protein sequence: CASTRSGAENIQYF.

This clonotype was seen a few times. The chain employs TRBV5-6 and TRBJ2-2; 15 nucleotides line up with TRBD2. The CDR3 is 16 amino acids. Germline V gene data show CDR1 as SGHDT and CDR2 as YYEEEE. V lost 4 bases to trimming and J lost 4 bases; unmatched junction nucleotides: 2. CDR3 coding DNA: TGTGCCAGCAGCAAGGGACTAGCGGGAGGCACCGGGGAGCTGTTTTTT. This codes for CASSKGLAGGTGELFF.

This sequence joins TRBV28 and TRBJ2-7; TRBD2 matches 12 bases. Per germline, CDR1 MDHEN and CDR2 SYDVKM. The CDR3 extends over 16 amino acids. V dropped 5 bases and J dropped 1; count of bases not matched to a gene: 6. CDR3 in DNA: TGTGCCAGCAGTGGACTAGCGGGAACAATTTCCTACGAGCAGTACTTC. Its translation: CASSGLAGTISYEQYF.

In the case of this clonotype: One end of the junction is discordant with germline, which a read error may explain. CDR3 residues: CCARDSGALFLLSEQYF. The CDR3 bases are TGCTGTGCTAGAGATTCGGGGGCTTTGTTTCTACTGAGCGAGCAGTACTTC. This sequence joins TRBV20-1 and TRBJ2-7; perhaps D is TRBD1 or TRBD2 (6 bases each). CDR1 is DFQATT, CDR2 SNEGSKA, per germline (reference sequence). This CDR3 has 17 amino acids.

The rearrangement uses TRBV29-1 and TRBJ2-1; 16 bases fit TRBD2. The CDR3 has 16 amino acids. CDR1 and CDR2 from the germline V gene are SQVTM and ANQGSEA. V was clipped by 7 bases and J by 9 bases; unmatched bases: 12. The CDR3 here is CSANTGTSGRAGEQFF. In DNA form, the CDR3 reads TGCAGCGCCAACACCGGGACTAGCGGGAGGGCCGGTGAGCAGTTCTTC.

This clonotype occurred many times. The genes are TRBV20-1 and TRBJ2-1; D may correspond to TRBD1 or TRBD2 (6 bases each). Germline V gene lookup returns CDR1 DFQATT and CDR2 SNEGSKA (reference sequence). This CDR3 spans 14 amino acids. V shed 2 bases and J shed 1 base, with 9 bases lying between them. The CDR3 loop is CSARLGGSYNEQFF. DNA of the CDR3: TGCAGTGCTAGATTAGGGGGGTCCTACAATGAGCAGTTCTTC.

This clonotype showed up many times. The rearrangement uses TRBV20-1 and TRBJ2-5; TRBD1 is a possible D gene (5 bases). V was pared by 5 bases and J by 5 bases, with 12 bases between. CDR3 size: 12 residues. CDR1 DFQATT and CDR2 SNEGSKA come from the germline V gene (reference sequence). This chain's CDR3 is CSAPGNWETQYF. The CDR3 DNA is TGCAGTGCTCCAGGGAATTGGGAGACCCAGTACTTC.

The chain employs TRBV11-2 and TRBJ2-1, with a tentative D call TRBD2 (6 bases). The ends were cut back, 5 bases at V and 9 bases at J, with 17 bases in the middle. Germline lookup yields CDR1 SGHAT and CDR2 FQNNGV. The CDR3 is made up of 14 amino acids. The CDR3 here is CASSHSNMGGEQFF. DNA for the CDR3: TGTGCCAGCAGCCACTCAAATATGGGGGGTGAGCAGTTCTTC.

A few counts support this clonotype. The J gene is TRBJ2-7, the V gene TRBV18, with D possibly called TRBD1 or TRBD2 (5 bases each). Trimming removed 5 bases from V and 5 bases from J, with 13 bases in between. CDR1 KGHSH and CDR2 LQKENI come from the germline V gene. This CDR3 has 13 residues. The CDR3: CASSGTAGNEQYF. Here the CDR3 DNA reads TGTGCCAGCTCAGGGACGGCAGGCAACGAGCAGTACTTC.

The V call is TRBV5-1, the J call TRBJ2-1; TRBD2 matches 8 bases. With 3 bases clipped from V and 5 bases from J, the junction kept 10 bases outside the gene matches. Germline V lookup: CDR1 SGHRS, CDR2 YFSETQ. The CDR3 has 16 amino acids. CDR3 nucleotide sequence: TGCGCCAGCAGCTCCCATTCGGGAGGGGGTAACAATGAGCAGTTCTTC. This sequence encodes CASSSHSGGGNNEQFF.

This clonotype has a count of ten or more. The chain couples TRBV29-1 to TRBJ2-1; 10 bases match TRBD2. Per the germline V gene, CDR1 is SQVTM and CDR2 is ANQGSEA. The CDR3 loop spans 23 amino acids. After removal of 1 base from V and 8 bases from J, the junction contained 32 bases not matched to a gene. The CDR3 spells CSVEGMETGMGRDQLAGLYEQFF. The CDR3 DNA is TGCAGCGTTGAAGGAATGGAGACAGGGATGGGGCGAGACCAACTAGCGGGATTGTATGAGCAGTTCTTC.

The chain recombines TRBV6-2 or TRBV6-3 with TRBJ2-5; D perhaps matches TRBD2 (6 bases). Trimming stripped 4 bases from V and 5 bases from J, with 20 bases between. The germline V gene has CDR1 MNHEY and CDR2 SVGEGT. The length of the CDR3 is 16 residues. CDR3 loop: CASSSLTSTSEETQYF. As DNA, the CDR3 is TGTGCCAGCAGTTCCCTGACTAGTACCTCCGAGGAGACCCAGTACTTC.

This clonotype was seen repeatedly, ten times or more. The CDR3 reads CATSRDRGAFEQYF. The DNA for the CDR3 is TGTGCCACCAGCAGAGATCGAGGAGCGTTCGAGCAGTACTTC. The V and J genes are TRBV15 and TRBJ2-7; D remains unclear. Trimming shortened V by 0 bases and J by 6 bases, and 12 bases separated the two germline ends. The germline V gene has CDR1 LNHNV and CDR2 YYDKDF (reference sequence). The CDR3 sequence is 14 residues long.

This clonotype was detected only a few times. The chain combines TRBV5-1 with TRBJ2-1; 7 bases fit TRBD2. The V gene's germline CDR1 is SGHRS and CDR2 YFSETQ. The CDR3 contains 15 residues. Trimming removed 0 bases from V and 3 bases from J; junction bases left unmatched: 3. As DNA, the CDR3 is TGCGCCAGCAGCTTGGGTTCTAGCGGCTACAATGAGCAGTTCTTC. This encodes CASSLGSSGYNEQFF. The full variable domain, rest sourced from reference TRBV5-1 and TRBJ2-1, is KAGVTQTPRYLIKTRGQQVTLSCSPISGHRSVSWYQQTPGQGLQFLFEYFSETQRNKGNFPGRFSGRQFSNSRSEMNVSTLELGDSALYLCASSLGSSGYNEQFFGPGTRLTVL.

This clonotype showed up many times. The V gene is TRBV3-1, the J gene TRBJ2-7; tentatively, D is TRBD1 (7 bases). The CDR3 runs 14 residues. The germline V gene encodes CDR1 LGHDT and CDR2 YNNKEL (reference sequence). Trimming took 4 bases from V and 5 from J, leaving 15 bases between them. CDR3 in amino acids: CASSPYRGLDEQYF. DNA for the CDR3: TGTGCCAGCAGCCCTTACAGGGGACTGGACGAGCAGTACTTC.

This clonotype has ten or more counts. J is TRBJ2-1 and V is TRBV20-1; 9 nucleotides match TRBD2. Germline V gene sequence: CDR1 DFQATT, CDR2 SNEGSKA (reference sequence). Trimming took 2 bases from V and 9 from J; bases not matched to a gene: 8. The CDR3 runs 14 residues. This chain's CDR3 is CSARLSGSFGEQFF. In DNA form, the CDR3 reads TGCAGTGCTAGACTTAGCGGGAGTTTTGGTGAGCAGTTCTTC.

This clonotype was detected ten times or more. In nucleotides, the CDR3 is TGCAGCGTTGTTTATACCCGGGGTCTGGGCTACACCTTC. Residues: CSVVYTRGLGYTF. The chain recombines TRBV29-1 with TRBJ1-2; no definite D call. This CDR3 has 13 amino acids. V lost 4 bases to trimming and J lost 8 bases, with 17 bases between them. Germline CDR1 is SQVTM and CDR2 is ANQGSEA.

This clonotype was seen more than once but under ten times. The chain couples TRBV5-1 to TRBJ1-2; TRBD1 matches at 10 bases. The CDR3 extends over 14 amino acids. The V segment lost 6 bases and the J segment 6 bases; nucleotides outside the gene matches: 8. CDR1 and CDR2 (germline): SGHRS, YFSETQ. The CDR3 here is CASTPQTGGNGYTF. The DNA for the CDR3 is TGCGCCAGCACACCGCAGACAGGGGGCAATGGCTACACCTTC.

Only a few counts were recorded for this clonotype. The gene calls are TRBV5-1 and TRBJ2-5; D is unresolved. CDR1 is SGHRS and CDR2 is YFSETQ in the germline V gene. V was pared by 4 bases and J by 5 bases, with 6 bases between. The CDR3 has 11 residues. CDR3 DNA: TGCGCCAGCAGCGACACGGAGACCCAGTACTTC. It specifies CASSDTETQYF. The full variable domain, in which reference TRBV5-1 and TRBJ2-5 provide the parts outside the CDR3, is KAGVTQTPRYLIKTRGQQVTLSCSPISGHRSVSWYQQTPGQGLQFLFEYFSETQRNKGNFPGRFSGRQFSNSRSEMNVSTLELGDSALYLCASSDTETQYFGPGTRLLVL.

This rearrangement joins TRBV7-3 to TRBJ2-1, with TRBD2 matching over 13 bases. This CDR3 spans 17 amino acids. Germline CDR1 SGHTA, CDR2 FQGTGA. Trimming cost V 5 bases and J 0 bases; bases outside gene matches: 4. CDR3 DNA sequence: TGTGCCAGCAGCCGGGGACTAGCGGGACTCTCCTACAATGAGCAGTTCTTC. Protein: CASSRGLAGLSYNEQFF.

This clonotype was observed a handful of times. The chain is built from TRBV5-1 and TRBJ2-3, with D maybe TRBD1 (5 bases). This CDR3 contains 15 residues. The V and J ends lost 0 bases and 2 bases respectively, with 10 bases between them. Per the germline V gene, CDR1 is SGHRS and CDR2 is YFSETQ. CDR3 loop: CASSLVVGATDTQYF. CDR3 nucleotides: TGCGCCAGCAGCTTGGTTGTAGGGGCCACAGATACGCAGTATTTT.

This clonotype was detected many times. The V gene is TRBV20-1, the J gene TRBJ2-7, with D perhaps TRBD2 (7 bases). The CDR3 loop spans 14 amino acids. Looked up from germline, CDR1 is DFQATT and CDR2 is SNEGSKA (reference sequence). Trimming cost V 5 bases and J 7 bases, with 21 bases left between them. The CDR3 DNA is TGCAGTGCTCTCTTGGGGGGGGCCCTCAAGGAGCAGTACTTC. Encoded protein: CSALLGGALKEQYF.